This paragraph covers one TCR beta chain sequence. This clonotype was counted a few times. The specificity of this receptor is unknown. No much larger clone is present one base from it, and per-base qualities are unavailable. These data come from a study of T-cell memory formation after mild COVID-19 (dated by TCRdb to the early 2020s). About the study as a whole: TCR sequence clusters from the two donors were found to be largely donor specific. In two donors, T-cell clones that expanded and contracted after mild COVID-19 were followed by sequencing TCRalpha and TCRbeta repertoires longitudinally. The cohort was made up of two young adult volunteers, one female and one male, who were previously healthy. General study outcomes and caveats: The second-wave clones that peaked on day 37 were not confirmed to be SARS-CoV-2 specific. Some responding clones were found in pre-infection memory, which suggests that pre-existing cross-reactive memory T cells took part in the SARS-CoV-2 response. Balanced CD4/CD8 phenotypes were observed for clones contracting from day 15 to 85, whereas a bias towards CD4+ was observed for a second wave of clones expanding from day 15 to 37. Only a couple of mild cases were covered in the study, and larger cohorts including severe cases with pre-infection samples were considered necessary. Contracting CD4+ clones turned up mainly in the CM and EM memory subsets, whereas EMRA was where CD8+ clones were enriched.

Ficoll-Paque density gradient centrifugation was the method used to isolate PBMCs. The data were produced on an Illumina NovaSeq 6000. TCRalpha and TCRbeta cDNA libraries were constructed by 5'RACE with constant-segment primers, with sample barcodes and unique molecular identifiers being introduced. Trizol reagent was used to extract RNA from every sample. Library amplification was performed in two PCR steps, and a second sample barcode and Illumina TruSeq adapters were introduced in the second step. Sequencing of the libraries was done on an Illumina NovaSeq, producing 2 x 150 bp paired-end reads. Regarding the original processing steps: Demultiplexing of reads and collapsing into UMI-guided consensus sequences were performed with migec v1.2.7. Using mixcr v2.1.11, UMI consensuses were aligned to TRA and TRB V and J templates and then assembled into clonotypes. A clonotype was counted as expanded or contracted only when both edgeR and NoisET called the clonotype significant, with the noise models trained on biological replicates. For edgeR calls, the thresholds were a false discovery rate-adjusted p below 0.01 and a log2 fold-change of 1. As an exploratory analysis of dynamics, PCA with hierarchical clustering was applied to max-normalized trajectories of the 1000 most abundant clonotypes. Separately sequenced CD4+ and CD8+ repertoires were used to assign the CD4 or CD8 phenotype of responding clones. Using fastp trimming at Q25 and MiXCR clonotype assembly, TCRdb reanalyzed the public sequencing data and kept in-frame beta chains. Each record represents a unique CDR3 protein, reported with the most common genes and DNA among its rows. TCRdb assigned the V and J calls; the authors' analysis was not used. Counted in this sample were about 430,000 distinct CDR3 sequences; more than 20% of them appeared once. Around 9.5% of the sample goes to the ten largest clones.

The CDR1 and CDR2 encoded by the germline V gene (reference sequence) are LGHDT and YNNKEL. Between the V and J ends, shortened by 5 bases and 5 bases respectively, the junction contains 13 bases. CDR3 length: 13 amino acids, cysteine to phenylalanine. The only DNA kept is the CDR3, 39 bases in frame from the first base. This TCR was recovered from an adult woman who had mild COVID-19 (a few samples of this study predate the infection). The sample titles of this study are shuffled in the database, so cell type and time point are left out; the donor was told from shared clones. The specimen was PBMCs or a T cell subset sorted from them (not recorded which). The chain uses TRBV3-1 and TRBJ2-7, and the D gene may be TRBD2, 5 bases matching. The CDR3 corresponds to CASSKGRGNEQYF. The base sequence is TGTGCCAGCAGCAAAGGGAGAGGGAACGAGCAGTACTTC.